This T cell receptor (beta chain) was observed in a study of response to subunit inactivated influenza vaccine. V lost 0 bases and J 7 bases, leaving 11 bases between the germline ends. The CDR3 is made up of 14 amino acids. Germline values: CDR1 SGDLS, CDR2 YYNGEE. There are many counts of this clonotype. MiXCR, applied by TCRdb to the RT-PCR reads, yields one record per CDR3 protein. The data contain 550,000 to 650,000 distinct CDR3 sequences, around 11% of them singletons. The V gene is TRBV9, the J gene TRBJ2-1; a weak D match, TRBD2 (5 bases). The specimen was PBMCs from blood, collected on the day of vaccination. The TCR originated in a man between 45 and 60 years old who received an inactivated influenza vaccine. The CDR3, as DNA: TGTGCCAGCAGCGTAGCGATAGGGAGTAATGAGCAGTTCTTC. This sequence encodes CASSVAIGSNEQFF.